One sample yielded the 2 T cell receptor beta chains listed below, sequenced in a study of post-analysis software for immune sequencing data. Study results and caveats: In patients, about five TRBV segments were more frequent than in controls, with TRBV5-6, TRBV5-1 and TRBV20-1 among them.

Antigens for these TCRs are unknown. Every TCR beta cDNA library bore unique molecular identifiers. TCRdb re-analysed the PCR reads in MiXCR, keeping a single row per CDR3 protein. The top ten clones hold 12% of a sample with about 460,000 distinct CDR3 sequences, less than 45% of them seen once. Source material: blood. The receptors stem from a girl aged 5-17 years with multiple sclerosis.

The chain uses TRBV7-8 and TRBJ2-7; TRBD2 aligns across 10 bases. With V trimmed by 4 bases and J by 2 bases, 5 bases remained unmatched. From germline, CDR1 is SGHVS and CDR2 FQNEAQ. The CDR3 is made up of 15 amino acids. CDR3 nucleotides: TGTGCCAGCAGCTCGGGACTAGCGCCAGCCTACGAGCAGTACTTC. Translating gives CASSSGLAPAYEQYF.

This clonotype was counted between two and nine times. The chain is built from TRBV20-1 and TRBJ2-3, with 8 bases matching TRBD1. The CDR3 length is 13 residues. V trimming: 5 bases; J trimming: 10 bases; junction bases outside the gene matches: 11. The germline V gene encodes CDR1 DFQATT and CDR2 SNEGSKA (reference sequence). DNA of the CDR3: TGCAGTGCTCCGGGACAGGAGCCCCTAGCGCAGTATTTT. Its translation: CSAPGQEPLAQYF.